This entry lists 30 T cell receptor beta chains sequenced from one sample in a study of CD8 T cells in Susac syndrome. It was with random hexamers that roughly 0.5 to 1 ug RNA was reverse transcribed. From the immunoSEQ multiplex PCR reads, TCRdb called clonotypes with MiXCR, one entry per CDR3 protein. The sample yields about 140,000 distinct CDR3 sequences, more than 90% seen once. Sequenced sample: CD4+ T cells from PBMCs. Source of these receptors: a human donor with Susac syndrome.

The gene calls are TRBV5-1 and TRBJ1-5; 8 bases match TRBD1. Trimming at V came to 2 bases and at J to 7 bases, leaving 5 bases not matched to a gene. Per the germline V gene, CDR1 is SGHRS and CDR2 is YFSETQ. This CDR3 has 14 residues. CDR3 coding DNA: TGCGCCAGCAGCTTTTCAGGGGGCTACCAGCCCCAGCATTTT. Encoded protein: CASSFSGGYQPQHF.

This rearrangement joins TRBV29-1 to TRBJ2-1; 7 bases align to TRBD1. The junction had 9 bases not matched to a gene; V was cut back by 4 bases and J by 9 bases. Germline CDR1 SQVTM, CDR2 ANQGSEA. This CDR3 region has 13 residues. CDR3 loop: CSVGDRAPIEQFF. The CDR3 region has the DNA TGCAGCGTTGGAGACAGGGCACCCATTGAGCAGTTCTTC.

The rearrangement links TRBV20-1 to TRBJ1-5, with D unclear. V was shortened by 1 base and J by 1 base, with 2 bases between the two germline ends. Germline loops: CDR1 DFQATT, CDR2 SNEGSKA (reference sequence). The CDR3 contains 12 residues. CDR3: CSARGSNQPQHF. CDR3 DNA: TGCAGTGCTAGAGGGAGCAATCAGCCCCAGCATTTT.

V gene TRBV20-1 combines with J gene TRBJ2-1, with TRBD2 as a possible D gene (6 bases). Germline V gene sequence: CDR1 DFQATT, CDR2 SNEGSKA (reference sequence). The CDR3 covers 13 residues. Trimming left V 5 bases short and J 5 bases short, with 13 bases between. The CDR3 sequence: CSADPGLHNEQFF. CDR3 coding DNA: TGCAGTGCTGATCCGGGACTGCACAATGAGCAGTTCTTC.

This clonotype has a handful of counts. This chain links TRBV4-2 with TRBJ2-3; perhaps D is TRBD1 or TRBD2 (5 bases each). The germline gives CDR1 LGHNA, CDR2 YNFKEQ. V shed 3 bases and J shed 2 bases, with 9 bases lying between them. The CDR3 length is 14 residues. This CDR3 reads CASSHWGNTDTQYF. For the CDR3, the DNA is TGTGCCAGCAGCCACTGGGGGAACACAGATACGCAGTATTTT.

The rearrangement joins TRBV4-2 to TRBJ1-6, with 10 bases identical to TRBD1. The CDR3 has 16 amino acids. V dropped 3 bases and J dropped 8; count of bases not matched to a gene: 7. Per the germline V gene, CDR1 is LGHNA and CDR2 is YNFKEQ. The CDR3: CASSQGPGTGDSPLHF. For the CDR3, the DNA is TGTGCCAGCAGCCAGGGACCCGGGACAGGGGATTCACCCCTCCACTTT.

The genes are TRBV6-2 or TRBV6-3 and TRBJ1-1; D remains unclear. The CDR3 is made up of 15 amino acids. V was shortened by 6 bases and J by 0 bases, with 14 bases between the two germline ends. Per the germline V gene, CDR1 is MNHEY and CDR2 is SVGEGT. Here the CDR3 reads CASSSMEGLNTEAFF. The CDR3 DNA follows: TGTGCCAGCAGCTCCATGGAGGGCTTGAACACTGAAGCTTTCTTT.

The rearrangement uses TRBV4-1 and TRBJ2-1, with 7 bases lining up with TRBD2. CDR1 MGHRA and CDR2 YSYEKL come from the germline V gene. The CDR3 is 15 amino acids. J gave up 3 bases and V 3 bases, and 5 bases lay outside the gene matches. Here the CDR3 DNA reads TGCGCCAGCAGCCAGGGAAGCGGGAACTACAATGAGCAGTTCTTC. Its translation: CASSQGSGNYNEQFF.

The chain has TRBV29-1 and TRBJ2-7; a weak D match, TRBD2 (7 bases). The ends were cut back, 5 bases at V and 5 bases at J, with 10 bases in the middle. Germline-derived CDR1 and CDR2 are SQVTM and ANQGSEA. The CDR3 has 11 amino acids. This chain's CDR3 is CSVRGGHEQYF. The CDR3, as DNA: TGCAGCGTTAGGGGGGGGCACGAGCAGTACTTC.

This rearrangement joins TRBV5-6 to TRBJ1-2; 7 nucleotides agree with TRBD1. Losses at the gene ends were 2 bases for V and 4 bases for J; bases not matched to a gene: 5. The CDR3 length is 14 residues. Germline V CDR1 and CDR2: SGHDT, YYEEEE. Written as DNA, the CDR3 is TGTGCCAGCAGCTTTCGACAGGGTTCCTATGGCTACACCTTC. It translates to CASSFRQGSYGYTF.

This sequence joins TRBV7-9 and TRBJ2-2; TRBD2 is a possible D gene (5 bases). The V end was cut by 4 bases, the J end by 0 bases, with 12 bases between. Germline CDR1 and CDR2: SEHNR and FQNEAQ (reference sequence). The CDR3 loop spans 16 amino acids. The CDR3 nucleotides read TGTGCCAGCAGCTCACCTCGGACTTCGAACACCGGGGAGCTGTTTTTT. It yields the protein CASSSPRTSNTGELFF.

The rearrangement uses TRBV4-2 and TRBJ2-2; D possibly corresponds to TRBD2 (5 bases). The V end was cut by 0 bases, the J end by 3 bases, with 8 bases between. This CDR3 has 15 amino acids. Germline V gene data show CDR1 as LGHNA and CDR2 as YNFKEQ. CDR3 sequence: CASSQDWGDTGELFF. CDR3 DNA sequence: TGTGCCAGCAGCCAAGATTGGGGAGACACCGGGGAGCTGTTTTTT.

This clonotype showed up just once. The chain couples TRBV28 to TRBJ2-1, with D possibly called TRBD1 or TRBD2 (5 bases each). Trimming stripped 7 bases from V and 0 bases from J, with 13 bases between. The CDR3 has 15 residues. Germline V gene lookup returns CDR1 MDHEN and CDR2 SYDVKM. CDR3 in amino acids: CASITAGSSYNEQFF. The CDR3, as DNA: TGTGCCAGCATCACGGCAGGGAGCTCCTACAATGAGCAGTTCTTC.

This chain links TRBV20-1 with TRBJ1-4; D remains ambiguous. In germline, CDR1 is DFQATT, CDR2 SNEGSKA (reference sequence). V gave up 6 bases and J gave up 0 bases, with 8 bases separating them. The CDR3 length is 13 residues. In nucleotides, the CDR3 is TGCAGTGCCCGGGCGACAACTAATGAAAAACTGTTTTTT. Its protein is CSARATTNEKLFF.

CDR3 nucleotides: TGTGCCAGCAGTGGGGACTCCGGCACAGATACGCAGTATTTT. Its translation: CASSGDSGTDTQYF. The chain is built from TRBV25-1 and TRBJ2-3, with D possibly matching TRBD2 (6 bases). Germline CDR1 reads MGHDK; CDR2 reads SYGVNS. The CDR3 extends over 14 amino acids. The V gene lost 4 bases and the J gene lost 1 base, with 9 bases spanning the gap.

This chain joins TRBV4-1 and TRBJ2-7, with 7 bases lining up with TRBD1. Germline loops: CDR1 MGHRA, CDR2 YSYEKL. V trimming: 0 bases; J trimming: 3 bases; junction bases outside the gene matches: 8. The CDR3 is made up of 16 amino acids. The CDR3 coding sequence is TGCGCCAGCAGCCAAGATTTGATGAGACAGGGCTACGAGCAGTACTTC. Its protein product is CASSQDLMRQGYEQYF.

V usage is TRBV4-2 and J usage is TRBJ1-5, with D possibly TRBD1 on 5 matching bases. V gave up 4 bases and J gave up 2 bases, with 15 bases separating them. Germline CDR1 is LGHNA and CDR2 is YNFKEQ. The CDR3 spans 16 residues. CDR3 nucleotide sequence: TGTGCCAGCAGCCCCGCCAGAGGAGGGGGCAATCAGCCCCAGCATTTT. This translates into CASSPARGGGNQPQHF.

This chain uses TRBV20-1 with TRBJ2-7; possibly TRBD1 for D (6 bases). The germline V and J ends were trimmed by 0 bases and 2 bases, with 11 bases remaining between them. Germline V gene lookup returns CDR1 DFQATT and CDR2 SNEGSKA (reference sequence). This CDR3 is 14 amino acids long. In nucleotides, the CDR3 is TGCAGTGCTAGAGATTTGGGGACAACCTACGAGCAGTACTTC. Translated: CSARDLGTTYEQYF.

The chain has TRBV28 and TRBJ1-1; no clear D. The length of the CDR3 is 12 residues. The germline gives CDR1 MDHEN, CDR2 SYDVKM. V was shortened by 10 bases and J by 5 bases, with 14 bases between the two germline ends. The DNA for the CDR3 is TGTGCCACACATCCCCGGGCAACTGAAGCTTTCTTT. This gives the protein CATHPRATEAFF.

This CDR3 is CASSLGTQGDHEQYF. The CDR3 nucleotides read TGTGCCAGCAGCTTGGGCACCCAGGGCGACCACGAGCAGTACTTC. The chain couples TRBV5-4 to TRBJ2-7; TRBD1 is a possible D gene (5 bases). Trimming removed 0 bases from V and 5 bases from J, with 15 bases in between. This CDR3 contains 15 residues. Germline V gene lookup returns CDR1 SGHNT and CDR2 YYREEE (reference sequence).

The V call is TRBV12-3 or TRBV12-4, the J call TRBJ1-1, with unresolved D. The length of the CDR3 is 11 residues. Deletions cut 6 bases from V and 9 bases from J, with 11 bases between. For the CDR3, the DNA is TGTGCCAGCAGGGGGTCCGGAAAAGCTTTCTTT. Translating it yields CASRGSGKAFF.

The chain has TRBV20-1 and TRBJ1-2, with D uncertain. The CDR3 sequence is 12 residues long. V lost 5 bases and J 5 bases, leaving 12 bases between the germline ends. Germline V gives CDR1 DFQATT, CDR2 SNEGSKA (reference sequence). The CDR3 is CSAFRAEYGYTF. Here the CDR3 DNA reads TGCAGTGCTTTCCGGGCCGAATATGGCTACACCTTC.

In this sample, this clonotype turned up once. CDR3 sequence (DNA): TGCAGCGTTGATCCTGGAACAGGGACAGAGACCCAGTACTTC. It yields the protein CSVDPGTGTETQYF. V gene TRBV29-1 combines with J gene TRBJ2-5, with D perhaps TRBD1 (6 bases). CDR3 length: 14 amino acids. CDR1 SQVTM and CDR2 ANQGSEA come from the germline V gene. Trimming removed 3 bases from V and 4 bases from J, with 15 bases in between.

This clonotype was counted once. J is TRBJ1-2 and V is TRBV18, with TRBD1 matching 7 bases. V dropped 3 bases and J dropped 3; count of bases not matched to a gene: 4. Per the germline V gene, CDR1 is KGHSH and CDR2 is LQKENI. CDR3 length: 14 residues. In DNA, the CDR3 is TGTGCCAGCTCACCTGACGGGACAGACTATGGCTACACCTTC. It encodes CASSPDGTDYGYTF.

The chain links TRBV20-1 to TRBJ1-4; D gene uncertain. The CDR3 extends over 16 amino acids. The V and J ends lost 1 base and 7 bases respectively, with 19 bases between them. Per the germline V gene, CDR1 is DFQATT and CDR2 is SNEGSKA (reference sequence). This chain's CDR3 is CSARGYTKVGSEKLFF. As DNA, the CDR3 is TGCAGTGCTAGAGGATATACTAAGGTGGGGAGTGAAAAACTGTTTTTT.

This chain joins TRBV15 and TRBJ1-1, with no clear D. Trimming removed 1 base at V and 0 bases at J, with 12 bases between. Germline values: CDR1 LNHNV, CDR2 YYDKDF (reference sequence). This CDR3 is 16 amino acids long. CDR3 in DNA: TGTGCCACCAGCAGAGCCGGAGGGATCATGAACACTGAAGCTTTCTTT. Translation: CATSRAGGIMNTEAFF.

The V call is TRBV5-1, the J call TRBJ1-1; D is undetermined. CDR3 size: 14 residues. Trimming took off 1 base at V and 2 bases at J, with 9 bases between the two ends. CDR1 and CDR2 (germline): SGHRS, YFSETQ. Written as DNA, the CDR3 is TGCGCCAGCAGCTTGTTCGCAGCCAACACTGAAGCTTTCTTT. Encoded protein: CASSLFAANTEAFF.

The chain uses TRBV25-1 and TRBJ2-7, with TRBD1 matching over 7 bases. Per the germline V gene, CDR1 is MGHDK and CDR2 is SYGVNS. Losses at the gene ends were 1 base for V and 0 bases for J; bases not matched to a gene: 6. The length of the CDR3 is 16 residues. For the CDR3, the DNA is TGTGCCAGCAGTGAATTGGGGACAGCCGGCTCCTACGAGCAGTACTTC. Amino acid sequence: CASSELGTAGSYEQYF.

The rearrangement joins TRBV5-6 to TRBJ2-7, with TRBD2 matching over 8 bases. The CDR3 loop spans 14 amino acids. V lost 5 bases to trimming and J lost 4 bases; unmatched junction nucleotides: 8. Germline CDR1 SGHDT, CDR2 YYEEEE. CDR3 amino acids: CASRQVGGDYEQYF. The CDR3 region has the DNA TGTGCCAGCAGGCAAGTCGGGGGGGATTACGAGCAGTACTTC.

V gene TRBV6-4 combines with J gene TRBJ2-2; TRBD1 matches 7 bases. The V segment lost 2 bases and the J segment 0 bases; nucleotides outside the gene matches: 3. This CDR3 contains 16 residues. Per the germline V gene, CDR1 is MRHNA and CDR2 is SNTAGT. The CDR3 nucleotides are TGTGCCAGCAGTGACGGGACAGTAACGAACACCGGGGAGCTGTTTTTT. Translated: CASSDGTVTNTGELFF.